A selection of T cell receptor beta chains follows, all from one sample in a study of blood T cell repertoires in COVID-19. Assay used: immunoSEQ multiplex PCR; TCRdb lists only in-frame clones, some missing. The table lists 140,000 to 150,000 clones, 75% to 90% of them singletons. Specimen: peripheral blood. Receptors were obtained from an older man with acute or convalescent COVID-19. CDR3s include the opening cysteine and the closing phenylalanine or tryptophan. Each record gives: V gene, clone size, D gene, J gene, CDR3 DNA, CDR3 protein. The D gene is left open where the match is weak. Size values are once, few and many counts, or a class for expanded clones, and some rows have none.

>TRBV29-1|.|TRBD2|TRBJ2-5
TGCAGCGTTGAAGATCGCGAACTAGCGGGATGGAAGACCCAGTACTTC
CSVEDRELAGWKTQYF
>TRBV3-1/TRBV3-2|.|TRBD1|TRBJ2-7
TGTGCCAGCAGCCGAGGACAGGGCCGCTACGAGCAGTACTTC
CASSRGQGRYEQYF
>TRBV27|.|.|TRBJ1-1
TGTGCCAGCAGTCCTTTGCGGGGGGCATCTTTCTTT
CASSPLRGASFF
>TRBV6-5|.|.|TRBJ2-5
TGTGCCAGCGGGTGGTCGGCTACAGCCCAAGAGACCCAGTACTTC
CASGWSATAQETQYF
>TRBV18|.|.|TRBJ2-5
TGTGCCAGCTCACCGGGTAAGGGAGACTCAAAGACCCAGTACTTC
CASSPGKGDSKTQYF
>TRBV5-1|.|.|TRBJ1-1
TGCGCCAGCAGCACGAGAACAGGGAAGAACACTGAAGCTTTCTTT
CASSTRTGKNTEAFF
>TRBV7-2|.|.|TRBJ2-3
TGTGCCAGCAGCCCCAACACGGGGGCAGATACGCAGTATTTT
CASSPNTGADTQYF
>TRBV7-2|.|.|TRBJ1-2
TGTGCCAGCAGCCCAGGAGGCGGGTATGGCTACACCTTC
CASSPGGGYGYTF
>TRBV30|.|TRBD1|TRBJ1-3
TGTGCCTGGAGTGTACTACGGCAGGGGGCTCCCACCAACTCTGGAAACACCATATATTTT
CAWSVLRQGAPTNSGNTIYF
>TRBV7-9|.|TRBD1|TRBJ1-5
TGTGCCAGCAGCTCGGGACAGCCCAATCAGCCCCAGCATTTT
CASSSGQPNQPQHF
>TRBV19|.|.|TRBJ1-3
TGTGCCAGTAGAAAGGACCAGGGCTCTGGAAACACCATATATTTT
CASRKDQGSGNTIYF
>TRBV2|.|TRBD1|TRBJ1-4
TGTGCCAGCAGGGACAGGGGGCTCGGTAATGAAAAACTGTTTTTT
CASRDRGLGNEKLFF
>TRBV19|.|TRBD1|TRBJ1-6
TGTGCCAGTAGTAACCATTGGGACAGGTCGAGCTCCTATAATTCACCCCTCCACTTT
CASSNHWDRSSSYNSPLHF
>TRBV28|.|.|TRBJ1-3
TGTGCCAGCAGCCCGGGAGGGAAAGGAAACACCATATATTTT
CASSPGGKGNTIYF
>TRBV28|.|TRBD1|TRBJ1-1
TGTGCCAGCAGTCCTAACAGGGGGCTGGTGAACACTGAAGCTTTCTTT
CASSPNRGLVNTEAFF
>TRBV19|.|.|TRBJ2-5
TGTGCCAGTAATGGGGGCAGCCTCCAAGAGACCCAGTACTTC
CASNGGSLQETQYF
>TRBV5-1|.|.|TRBJ1-5
TGCGCCAGCAGCTTGTACGCAGGGTCTAATCAGCCCCAGCATTTT
CASSLYAGSNQPQHF
>TRBV2|once|.|TRBJ2-7
TGTGCCAGAGGAACGCCCCAGGGGGGAATGGGGTACGAGCAGTACTTC
CARGTPQGGMGYEQYF
>TRBV5-1|few|.|TRBJ1-1
TGCGCCAGCAGCATAGGGGTGGACACTGAAGCTTTCTTT
CASSIGVDTEAFF
>TRBV7-9|.|.|TRBJ1-2
TGTGCCAGCAGCTTAGAAACAAACTATGGCTACACCTTC
CASSLETNYGYTF
>TRBV30|.|TRBD1|TRBJ2-7
TGTGCCACTACAGGGGCAGGGGTCTACGAGCAGTACTTC
CATTGAGVYEQYF
>TRBV28|.|.|TRBJ2-1
TGTGCCAGCAGCGGCGGCTCCCGAGGAAATGAGCAGTTCTTC
CASSGGSRGNEQFF
>TRBV7-3|.|.|TRBJ1-2
TGTGCCAGCAGCTCCCATAGACAGGCTGGCTACACCTTC
CASSSHRQAGYTF
>TRBV24-1|.|TRBD2|TRBJ2-3
TGTGCCACCAGTGACCCTGCTGCTAGCGGGTTTGATACGCAGTATTTT
CATSDPAASGFDTQYF
>TRBV5-1|.|.|TRBJ2-2
TGCGCCAGCAGCCCTGCCCAGGGGAACACCGGGGAGCTGTTTTTT
CASSPAQGNTGELFF